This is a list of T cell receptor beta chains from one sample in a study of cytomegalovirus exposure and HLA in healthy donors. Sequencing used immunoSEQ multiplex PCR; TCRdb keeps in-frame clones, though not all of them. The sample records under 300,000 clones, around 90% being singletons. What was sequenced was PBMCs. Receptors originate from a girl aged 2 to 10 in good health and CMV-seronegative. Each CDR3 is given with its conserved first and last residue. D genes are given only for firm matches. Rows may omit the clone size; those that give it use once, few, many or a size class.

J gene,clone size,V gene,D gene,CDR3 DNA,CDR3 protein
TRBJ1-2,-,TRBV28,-,TGTGCCAGCAGTTTCCGGGGGGCATTAGCTAACTATGGCTACACCTTC,CASSFRGALANYGYTF
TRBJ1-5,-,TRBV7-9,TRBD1,TGTGCCAGCAGCTTAGGCGGGACAGGGAATCAGCCCCAGCATTTT,CASSLGGTGNQPQHF
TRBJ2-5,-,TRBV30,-,TGTGCCTGGAGTGTGGGGGCGAGAGAGACCCAGTACTTC,CAWSVGARETQYF
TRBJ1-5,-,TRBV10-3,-,TGTGCCATCAGTGAAGGGGGTGGGGCTCAGCCCCAGCATTTT,CAISEGGGAQPQHF
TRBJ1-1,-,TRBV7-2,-,TGTGCCAGCAGCTTAGGTTGGGGGCTGAACACTGAAGCTTTCTTT,CASSLGWGLNTEAFF
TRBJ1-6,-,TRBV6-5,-,TGTGCCAGCACCATGGGGCGTGTGGATTCACCCCTCCACTTT,CASTMGRVDSPLHF
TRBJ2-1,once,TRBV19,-,TGTGCCAGTAGTTTACAGGGAAATGAGCAGTTCTTC,CASSLQGNEQFF
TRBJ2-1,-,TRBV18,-,TGTGCCAGCTCACCACCGGCAGGACTGTACAATGAGCAGTTCTTC,CASSPPAGLYNEQFF
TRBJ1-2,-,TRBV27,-,TGTGCCAGCAGTTTATCGGGGACAACCTCTAACTATGGCTACACCTTC,CASSLSGTTSNYGYTF
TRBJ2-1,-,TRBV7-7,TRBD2,TGTGCTAGCAGCTTAGCAAGGACTAGCTCCTACAATGAGCAGTTCTTC,CASSLARTSSYNEQFF
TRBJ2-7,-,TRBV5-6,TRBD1,TGTGCCAGCAGCTTGGATGACAGGGGGTACGAGCAGTACTTC,CASSLDDRGYEQYF
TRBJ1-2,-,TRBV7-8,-,TGTGCCAGCAGCCAGGGGTCGGCGAGTAACTATGGCTACACCTTC,CASSQGSASNYGYTF
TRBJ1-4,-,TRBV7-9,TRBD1,TGTGCCAGCAGCTTAAAGGGGGCGGGAGAAAAACTGTTTTTT,CASSLKGAGEKLFF
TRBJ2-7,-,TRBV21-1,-,TGTGCCAGCAGCTCACGGGACTCTCAACCTTACGAGCAGTACTTC,CASSSRDSQPYEQYF
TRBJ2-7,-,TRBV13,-,TGTGCCAGCAGCCTTGTCTCCCACGAGCAGTACTTC,CASSLVSHEQYF
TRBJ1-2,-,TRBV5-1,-,TGCGCCAGCAGCTTGGATACAGGGCTTAACTATGGCTACACCTTC,CASSLDTGLNYGYTF
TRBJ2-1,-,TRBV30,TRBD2,TGTGCCTGCCTGCGGGGGGGCCAGTATGATGAGCAGTTCTTC,CACLRGGQYDEQFF
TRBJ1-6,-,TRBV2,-,TGTGCCAGGGGAGGGGGGGCGGACAATTCACCCCTCCACTTT,CARGGGADNSPLHF
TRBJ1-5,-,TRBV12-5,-,TGTGCTAGTGGTTTGGGCACGACAGGCCTTCGCGATCAGCCCCAGCATTTT,CASGLGTTGLRDQPQHF
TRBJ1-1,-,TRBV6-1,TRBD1,TGTGCCAGCCACGCACAGGGGTATGCTGAAGCTTTCTTT,CASHAQGYAEAFF
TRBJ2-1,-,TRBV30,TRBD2,TGTGCCTGGAGCGGGCTGGCGGGGGATTACAATGAGCAGTTCTTC,CAWSGLAGDYNEQFF
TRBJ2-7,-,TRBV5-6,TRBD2,TGTGCCAGCAGCTTGAACCTCGCTGGCGGGAGCCCGTTGGACGAGCAGTACTTC,CASSLNLAGGSPLDEQYF
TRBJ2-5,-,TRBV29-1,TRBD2,TGCAGCGTTGAAGCGGGGGGGACAGAGACCCAGTACTTC,CSVEAGGTETQYF
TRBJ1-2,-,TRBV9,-,TGTGCCAGCAGCGCCCACCTAGGCGGCGGGACTAACTATGGCTACACCTTC,CASSAHLGGGTNYGYTF
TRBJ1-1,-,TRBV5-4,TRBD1,TGTGCCAGCAGTTTTACAGGGGGTCAGAACACTGAAGCTTTCTTT,CASSFTGGQNTEAFF
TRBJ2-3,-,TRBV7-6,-,TGTGCCAGCAGCTTAGGGGCAGGGGATTCGGATACGCAGTATTTT,CASSLGAGDSDTQYF
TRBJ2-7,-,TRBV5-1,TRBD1,TGCGCCAGCAGCTTGGAGGCAGGGGGCGTCTACGAGCAGTACTTC,CASSLEAGGVYEQYF
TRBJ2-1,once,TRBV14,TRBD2,TGTGCCAGCAGCCAAGGTAGCGGGAGGGCCTACAATGAGCAGTTCTTC,CASSQGSGRAYNEQFF
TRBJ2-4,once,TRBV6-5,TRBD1,TGTGCCACCCAACAGGGGGCCAAAAACATTCAGTACTTC,CATQQGAKNIQYF
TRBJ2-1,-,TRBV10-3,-,TGTGCCATCAGTGTATTGCAGTACAATGAGCAGTTCTTC,CAISVLQYNEQFF
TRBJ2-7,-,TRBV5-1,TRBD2,TGCGCCAGCAGCCCGGGACTAGTCTACGAGCAGTACTTC,CASSPGLVYEQYF
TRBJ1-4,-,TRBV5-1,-,TGCGCCAGCAGCTTGGAATGGGGACACCCAAATGAAAAACTGTTTTTT,CASSLEWGHPNEKLFF
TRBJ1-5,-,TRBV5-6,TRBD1,TGTGCCAGCAGATACGGACAGGGAGGACAGCCCCAGCATTTT,CASRYGQGGQPQHF
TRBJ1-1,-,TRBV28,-,TGTGCCAGCAGTCCCCTAAGCGGAGCTGAAGCTTTCTTT,CASSPLSGAEAFF
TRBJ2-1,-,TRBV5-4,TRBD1,TGTGCCAGCAGCGTGACCGGGACAGGGCTGAAAGATGAGCAGTTCTTC,CASSVTGTGLKDEQFF
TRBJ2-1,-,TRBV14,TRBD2,TGTGCCAGCAGCCAAGGTGCTAGCGGGGGGGCAGCGTTCTTC,CASSQGASGGAAFF
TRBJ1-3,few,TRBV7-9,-,TGTTCCAGCAGCCTTCAGACCGGGGGATTATCGGGAAACACCATATATTTT,CSSSLQTGGLSGNTIYF
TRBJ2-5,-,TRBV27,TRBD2,TGTGCCAGCAGCCTAATGCCTCTAGCGGGGGTCGAAACCCAGTACTTC,CASSLMPLAGVETQYF
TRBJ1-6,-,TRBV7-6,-,TGTGCCAGCAAACCGACAGAGAATTCACCCCTCCACTTT,CASKPTENSPLHF
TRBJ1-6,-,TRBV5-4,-,TGTGCCAGCAGCTTGGGGGCAGCTTATAATTCACCCCTCCACTTT,CASSLGAAYNSPLHF
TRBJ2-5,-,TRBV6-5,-,TGTGCCAGCAGTTACGAGGGGAGGCAAAAGACCCAGTACTTC,CASSYEGRQKTQYF
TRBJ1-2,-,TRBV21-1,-,TGTGCCAAATGGCCACTGACAGGGGGTTGGGGAAGCTACACCTTC,CAKWPLTGGWGSYTF
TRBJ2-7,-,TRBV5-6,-,TGTGCCAGCAGCTTCGAGACACCCGACGAGCAGTACTTC,CASSFETPDEQYF
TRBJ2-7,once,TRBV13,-,TGTGCCAGCAGCCAACAGGGAACCGAGCAGTACTTC,CASSQQGTEQYF
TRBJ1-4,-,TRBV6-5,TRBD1,TGTGCCAGCAGTTCTCCCGGACAGGGACTGTTTTTT,CASSSPGQGLFF
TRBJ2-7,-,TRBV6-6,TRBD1,TGTGCCAGCAGGGCAAATCCGGGACAGGGGGCGTCTGAGCAGTACTTC,CASRANPGQGASEQYF
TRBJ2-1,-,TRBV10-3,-,TGTGCCATCAGTGAGCGAAGCAAGTACAATGAGCAGTTCTTC,CAISERSKYNEQFF
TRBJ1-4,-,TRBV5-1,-,TGCGCCAGCAGCTCCCTAGGGGCAGACGAAAAACTGTTTTTT,CASSSLGADEKLFF
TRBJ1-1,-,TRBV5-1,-,TGCGCCAGCAGCTTGGGGGCGGGATGGGAGAACACTGAAGCTTTCTTT,CASSLGAGWENTEAFF
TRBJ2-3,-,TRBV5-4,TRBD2,TGTGCCAGCAGCTACGAGCGGGGGGGCTCCGATACGCAGTATTTT,CASSYERGGSDTQYF
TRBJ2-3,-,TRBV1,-,TGCACCAGCAGCGTTAGATCCCTAGTCGCGAGCACAGATACGCAGTATTTT,CTSSVRSLVASTDTQYF
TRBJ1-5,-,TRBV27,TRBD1,TGTGCCAGCAGGGCGACAGGGGGCCTTCAGCCCCAGCATTTT,CASRATGGLQPQHF
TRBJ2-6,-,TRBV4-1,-,TGCGCCAGCAGCCTTGTAATCTCTGGGGCCAACGTCCTGACTTTC,CASSLVISGANVLTF
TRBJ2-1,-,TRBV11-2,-,TGTGCCAGCAGCTTATTGCCTAGCGTACCATACAATGAGCAGTTCTTC,CASSLLPSVPYNEQFF
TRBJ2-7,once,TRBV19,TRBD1,TGTGCCAGTAGTGTGGGACAGGTTGGCTACGAGCAGTACTTC,CASSVGQVGYEQYF